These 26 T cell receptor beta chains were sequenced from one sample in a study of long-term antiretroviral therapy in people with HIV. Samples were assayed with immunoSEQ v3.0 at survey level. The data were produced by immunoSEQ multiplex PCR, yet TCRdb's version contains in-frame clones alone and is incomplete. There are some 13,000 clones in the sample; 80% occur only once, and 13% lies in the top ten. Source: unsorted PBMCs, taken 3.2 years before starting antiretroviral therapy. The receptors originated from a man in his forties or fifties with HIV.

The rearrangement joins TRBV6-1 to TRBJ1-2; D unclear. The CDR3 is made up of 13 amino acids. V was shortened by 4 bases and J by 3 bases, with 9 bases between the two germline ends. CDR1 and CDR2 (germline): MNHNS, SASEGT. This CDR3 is CASSVAEDYGYTF. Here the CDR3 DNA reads TGTGCCAGCAGTGTGGCTGAGGACTATGGCTACACCTTC.

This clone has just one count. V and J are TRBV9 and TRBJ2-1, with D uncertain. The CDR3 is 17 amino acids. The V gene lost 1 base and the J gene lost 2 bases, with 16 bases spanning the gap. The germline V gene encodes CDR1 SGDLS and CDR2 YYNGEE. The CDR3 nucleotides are TGTGCCAGCAGCGTACGTCCCAAAGAAGACCCCTACAATGAGCAGTTCTTC. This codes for CASSVRPKEDPYNEQFF.

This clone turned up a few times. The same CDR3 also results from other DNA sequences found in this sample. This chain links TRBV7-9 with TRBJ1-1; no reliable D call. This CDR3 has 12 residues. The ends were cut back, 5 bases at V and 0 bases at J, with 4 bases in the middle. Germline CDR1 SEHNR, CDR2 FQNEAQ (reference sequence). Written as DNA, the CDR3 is TGTGCCAGCAGCACTATGAACACTGAAGCTTTCTTT. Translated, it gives CASSTMNTEAFF.

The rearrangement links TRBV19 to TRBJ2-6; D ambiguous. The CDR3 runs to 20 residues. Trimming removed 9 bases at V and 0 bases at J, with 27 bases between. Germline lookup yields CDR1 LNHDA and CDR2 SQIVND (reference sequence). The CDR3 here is CASNSAPSVYLTSGANVLTF. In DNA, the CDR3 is TGTGCCAGCAATTCGGCCCCTTCCGTGTATCTTACCTCTGGGGCCAACGTCCTGACTTTC.

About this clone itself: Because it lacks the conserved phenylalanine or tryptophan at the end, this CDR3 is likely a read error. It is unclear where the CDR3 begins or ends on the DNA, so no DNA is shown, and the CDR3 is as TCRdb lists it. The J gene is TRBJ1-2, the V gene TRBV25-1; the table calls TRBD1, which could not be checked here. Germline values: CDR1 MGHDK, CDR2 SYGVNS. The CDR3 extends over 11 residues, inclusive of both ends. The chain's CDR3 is CASSDGQSPLS.

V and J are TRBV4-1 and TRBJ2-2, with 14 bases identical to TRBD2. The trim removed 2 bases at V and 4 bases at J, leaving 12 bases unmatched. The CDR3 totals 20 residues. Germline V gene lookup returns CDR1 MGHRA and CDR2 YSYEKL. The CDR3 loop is CASSQLRGLAGGPGTGELFF. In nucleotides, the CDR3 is TGCGCCAGCAGCCAACTAAGAGGACTAGCGGGGGGACCGGGCACCGGGGAGCTGTTTTTT.

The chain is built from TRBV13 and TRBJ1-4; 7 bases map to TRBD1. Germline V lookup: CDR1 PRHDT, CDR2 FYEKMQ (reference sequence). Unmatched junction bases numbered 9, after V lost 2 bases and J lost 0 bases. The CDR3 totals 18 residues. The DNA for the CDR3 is TGTGCCAGCAGCTTAAGCCGGGACAGAGATGCAACTAATGAAAAACTGTTTTTT. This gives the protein CASSLSRDRDATNEKLFF.

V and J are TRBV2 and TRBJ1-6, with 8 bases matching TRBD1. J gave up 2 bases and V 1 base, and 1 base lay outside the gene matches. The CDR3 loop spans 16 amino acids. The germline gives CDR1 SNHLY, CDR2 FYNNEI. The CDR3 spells CASSEGDRTYNSPLHF. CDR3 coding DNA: TGTGCCAGCAGTGAAGGGGACAGGACCTATAATTCACCCCTCCACTTT. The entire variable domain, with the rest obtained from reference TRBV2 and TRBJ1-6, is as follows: EPEVTQTPSHQVTQMGQEVILRCVPISNHLYFYWYRQILGQKVEFLVSFYNNEISEKSEIFDDQFSVERPDGSNFTLKIRSTKLEDSAMYFCASSEGDRTYNSPLHFGNGTRLTVT.

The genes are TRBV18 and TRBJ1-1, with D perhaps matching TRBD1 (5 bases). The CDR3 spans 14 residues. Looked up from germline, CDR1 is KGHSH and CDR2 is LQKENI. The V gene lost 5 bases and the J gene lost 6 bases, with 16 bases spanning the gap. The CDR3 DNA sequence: TGTGCCAGCTCAGATCGCAGAGGGGCCCCTGAAGCTTTCTTT. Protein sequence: CASSDRRGAPEAFF.

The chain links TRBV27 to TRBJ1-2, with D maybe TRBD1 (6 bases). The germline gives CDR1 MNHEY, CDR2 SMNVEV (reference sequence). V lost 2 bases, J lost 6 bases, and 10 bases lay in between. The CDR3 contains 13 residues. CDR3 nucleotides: TGTGCCAGCAGTTTACGGGGGGGCCATGGCTACACCTTC. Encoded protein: CASSLRGGHGYTF.

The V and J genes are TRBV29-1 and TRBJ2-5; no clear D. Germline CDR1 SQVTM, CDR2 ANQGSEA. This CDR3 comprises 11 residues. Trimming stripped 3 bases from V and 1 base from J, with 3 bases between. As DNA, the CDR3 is TGCAGCGTTGACGTCCAAGAGACCCAGTACTTC. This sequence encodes CSVDVQETQYF.

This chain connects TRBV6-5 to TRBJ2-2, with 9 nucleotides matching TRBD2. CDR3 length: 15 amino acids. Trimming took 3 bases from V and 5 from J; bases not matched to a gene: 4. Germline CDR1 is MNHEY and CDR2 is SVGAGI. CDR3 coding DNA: TGTGCCAGCAGTTATGTCACTAGCGGGACCGGGGAGCTGTTTTTT. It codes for CASSYVTSGTGELFF.

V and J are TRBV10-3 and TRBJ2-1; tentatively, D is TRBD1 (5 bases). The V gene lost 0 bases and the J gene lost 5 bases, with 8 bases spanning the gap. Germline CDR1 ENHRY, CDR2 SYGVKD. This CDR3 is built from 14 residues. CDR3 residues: CAISESTDNNEQFF. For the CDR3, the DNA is TGTGCCATCAGTGAGTCCACGGACAACAATGAGCAGTTCTTC.

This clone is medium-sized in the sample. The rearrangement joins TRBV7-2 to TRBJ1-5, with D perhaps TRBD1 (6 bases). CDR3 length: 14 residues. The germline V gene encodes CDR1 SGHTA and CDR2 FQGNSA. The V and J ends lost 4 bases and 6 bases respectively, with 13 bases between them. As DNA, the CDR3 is TGTGCCAGCAGCTCACAGGGAGGGAGTCAGCCCCAGCATTTT. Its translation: CASSSQGGSQPQHF.

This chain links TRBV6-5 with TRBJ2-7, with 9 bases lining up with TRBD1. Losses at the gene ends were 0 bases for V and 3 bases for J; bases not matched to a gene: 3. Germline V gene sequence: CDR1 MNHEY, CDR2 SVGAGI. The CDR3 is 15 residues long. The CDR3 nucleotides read TGTGCCAGCAGTTACTCGCAGACAGGGGGCTACGAGCAGTACTTC. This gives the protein CASSYSQTGGYEQYF.

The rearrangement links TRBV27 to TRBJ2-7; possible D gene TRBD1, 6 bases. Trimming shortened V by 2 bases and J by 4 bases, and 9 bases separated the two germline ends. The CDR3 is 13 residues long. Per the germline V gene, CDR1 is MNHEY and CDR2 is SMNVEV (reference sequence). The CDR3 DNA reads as TGTGCCAGCAGTTTAGCGGACAGTTACGAGCAGTACTTC. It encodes CASSLADSYEQYF.

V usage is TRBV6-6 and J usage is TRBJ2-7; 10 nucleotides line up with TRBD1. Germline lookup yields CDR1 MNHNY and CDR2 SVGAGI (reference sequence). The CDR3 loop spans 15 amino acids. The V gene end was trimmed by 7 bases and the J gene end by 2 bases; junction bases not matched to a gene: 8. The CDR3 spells CASTRPGQGTYEQYF. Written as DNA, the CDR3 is TGTGCCAGCACTCGCCCGGGACAGGGGACCTACGAGCAGTACTTC.

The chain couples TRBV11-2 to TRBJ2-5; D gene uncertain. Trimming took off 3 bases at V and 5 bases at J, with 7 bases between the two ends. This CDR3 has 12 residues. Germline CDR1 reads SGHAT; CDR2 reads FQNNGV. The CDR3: CASSFSRETQYF. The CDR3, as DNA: TGTGCCAGCAGCTTTAGTAGGGAGACCCAGTACTTC.

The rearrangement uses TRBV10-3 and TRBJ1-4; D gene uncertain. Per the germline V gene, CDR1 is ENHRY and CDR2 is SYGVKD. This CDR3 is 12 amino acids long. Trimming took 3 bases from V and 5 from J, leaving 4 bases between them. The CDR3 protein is CAISDRNEKLFF. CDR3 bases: TGTGCCATCAGTGACAGAAATGAAAAACTGTTTTTT.

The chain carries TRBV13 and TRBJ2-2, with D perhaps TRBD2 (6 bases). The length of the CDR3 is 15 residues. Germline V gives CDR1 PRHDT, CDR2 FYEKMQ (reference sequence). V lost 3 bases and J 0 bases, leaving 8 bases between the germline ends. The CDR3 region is CASSFSGANTGELFF. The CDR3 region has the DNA TGTGCCAGCAGCTTTAGCGGTGCGAACACCGGGGAGCTGTTTTTT.

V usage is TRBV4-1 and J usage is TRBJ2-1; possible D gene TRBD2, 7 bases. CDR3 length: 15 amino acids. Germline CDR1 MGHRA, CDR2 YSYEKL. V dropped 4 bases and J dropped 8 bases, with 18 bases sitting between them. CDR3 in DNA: TGCGCCAGCAGCCTTCTGGGGGGGGGCTGGGATGAGCAGTTCTTC. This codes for CASSLLGGGWDEQFF.

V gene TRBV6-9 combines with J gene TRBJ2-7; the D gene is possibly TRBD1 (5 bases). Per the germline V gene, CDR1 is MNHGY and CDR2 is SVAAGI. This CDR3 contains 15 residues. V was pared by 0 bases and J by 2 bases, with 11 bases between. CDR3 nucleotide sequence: TGTGCCAGCAGTTATTCGGCCATAGGGGCCTACGAGCAGTACTTC. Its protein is CASSYSAIGAYEQYF.

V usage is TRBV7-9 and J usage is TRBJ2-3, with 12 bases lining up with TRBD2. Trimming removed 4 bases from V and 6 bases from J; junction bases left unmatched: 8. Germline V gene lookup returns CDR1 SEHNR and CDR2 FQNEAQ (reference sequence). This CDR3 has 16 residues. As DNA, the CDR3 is TGTGCCAGCAGCTCGGGACTAGCGGGTCTGCGGGATACGCAGTATTTT. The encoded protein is CASSSGLAGLRDTQYF. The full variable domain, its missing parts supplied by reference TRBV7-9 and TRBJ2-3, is DTGVSQNPRHKITKRGQNVTFRCDPISEHNRLYWYRQTLGQGPEFLTYFQNEAQLEKSRLLSDRFSAERPKGSFSTLEIQRTEQGDSAMYLCASSSGLAGLRDTQYFGPGTRLTVL.

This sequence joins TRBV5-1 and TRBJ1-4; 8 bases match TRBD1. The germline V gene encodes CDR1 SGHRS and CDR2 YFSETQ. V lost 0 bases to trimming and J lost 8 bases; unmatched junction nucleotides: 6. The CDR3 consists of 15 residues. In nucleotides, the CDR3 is TGCGCCAGCAGCTTGGTTGGGACAGGAGAAGAAAAACTGTTTTTT. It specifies CASSLVGTGEEKLFF.

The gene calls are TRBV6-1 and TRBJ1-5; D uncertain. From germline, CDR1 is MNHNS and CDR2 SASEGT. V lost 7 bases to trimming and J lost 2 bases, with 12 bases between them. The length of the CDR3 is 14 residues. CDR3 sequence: CASKSYAGNQPQHF. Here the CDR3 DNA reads TGTGCCAGCAAGAGTTACGCTGGCAATCAGCCCCAGCATTTT.

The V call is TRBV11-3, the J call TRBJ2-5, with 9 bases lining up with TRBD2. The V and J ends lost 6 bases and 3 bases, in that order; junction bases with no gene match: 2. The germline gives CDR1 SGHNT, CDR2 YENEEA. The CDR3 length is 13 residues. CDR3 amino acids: CASSWTSEETQYF. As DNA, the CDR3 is TGTGCCAGCAGTTGGACTAGCGAAGAGACCCAGTACTTC.